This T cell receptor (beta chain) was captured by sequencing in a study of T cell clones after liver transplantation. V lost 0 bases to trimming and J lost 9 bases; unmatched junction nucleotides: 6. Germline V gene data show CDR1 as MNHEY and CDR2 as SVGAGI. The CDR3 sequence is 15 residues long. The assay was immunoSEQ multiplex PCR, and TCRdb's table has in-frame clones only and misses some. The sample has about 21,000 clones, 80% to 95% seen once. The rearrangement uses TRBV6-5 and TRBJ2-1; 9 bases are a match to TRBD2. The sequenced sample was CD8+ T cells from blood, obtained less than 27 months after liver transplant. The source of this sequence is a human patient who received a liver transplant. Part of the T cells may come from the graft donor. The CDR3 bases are TGTGCCAGCAGTTACTCTAGTGGGACTAGCCCTGAGCAGTTCTTC. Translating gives CASSYSSGTSPEQFF.